The 32 T cell receptor beta chains given below trace back to one sample, sequenced in a study of blood T cell repertoires in COVID-19. Profiling relied on immunoSEQ multiplex PCR, and the TCRdb table lists in-frame clones only, not all of them. The repertoire includes roughly 150,000 clones, roughly 84% of them detected once, and 8% to 11% sits in the top ten. Material: peripheral blood. These receptors were obtained from a woman older than 75 with active or convalescent COVID-19.

CDR3 nucleotide sequence: TGTGCCTGGGGAGACAGGCCGAACACTGAAGCTTTCTTT. It encodes CAWGDRPNTEAFF. The gene calls are TRBV30 and TRBJ1-1; possibly TRBD1 for D (6 bases). The length of the CDR3 is 13 residues. V shed 5 bases and J shed 1 base, with 11 bases lying between them. Germline lookup yields CDR1 GTSNPN and CDR2 SVGIG (reference sequence).

The chain joins TRBV6-1 to TRBJ1-1, with 9 bases matching TRBD1. The V gene end was trimmed by 8 bases and the J gene end by 6 bases; junction bases not matched to a gene: 10. The length of the CDR3 is 14 residues. Germline V CDR1 and CDR2: MNHNS, SASEGT. CDR3 nucleotides: TGTGCCAGCGCCCAAGACAGGGGGAAGGCTGAAGCTTTCTTT. Protein: CASAQDRGKAEAFF.

This clone was observed a few times. The rearrangement uses TRBV28 and TRBJ1-6, with D tentatively TRBD1 (5 bases). The length of the CDR3 is 18 residues. V dropped 2 bases and J dropped 10 bases, with 24 bases sitting between them. CDR1 MDHEN and CDR2 SYDVKM come from the germline V gene. Here the CDR3 reads CASSLLVAGDGVWSPLHF. The DNA of the CDR3 is TGTGCCAGCAGTTTACTTGTCGCGGGGGATGGTGTTTGGTCACCCCTCCACTTT.

About this clone itself: Additional DNA sequences in this sample encode the identical CDR3. The J gene is TRBJ1-1, the V gene TRBV19, with D possibly TRBD1 on 5 matching bases. Trimming left V 2 bases short and J 1 base short, with 5 bases between. This CDR3 is built from 13 residues. The germline gives CDR1 LNHDA, CDR2 SQIVND (reference sequence). The CDR3 DNA reads TGTGCCAGTAGTATACAGGGGAACACTGAAGCTTTCTTT. It is translated as CASSIQGNTEAFF.

The chain has TRBV27 and TRBJ1-2; D uncertain. From germline, CDR1 is MNHEY and CDR2 SMNVEV (reference sequence). The CDR3 consists of 14 residues. V was cut by 5 bases and J by 5 bases, with 15 bases left in between. In nucleotides, the CDR3 is TGTGCCAGCAGTCCCCGGACGGGAGATTATGGCTACACCTTC. Encoded protein: CASSPRTGDYGYTF.

A remark on this clone: Germline and junction disagree at one end, which may indicate a read error. The rearrangement joins TRBV4-2 to TRBJ2-7; TRBD2 matches at 13 bases. The V gene's germline CDR1 is LGHNA and CDR2 YNFKEQ. CDR3 length: 17 residues. The CDR3 DNA reads TGTGCCAGCAGTCAAGGACTAGCGGGAGTACCTGCGTACGAGCAGTACTTC. Translated: CASSQGLAGVPAYEQYF.

This clone was counted a few times. The chain has TRBV5-5 and TRBJ2-4; 9 positions match TRBD2. The V segment lost 4 bases and the J segment 2 bases; nucleotides outside the gene matches: 7. This CDR3 contains 16 residues. The germline CDR1 and CDR2 sequences are SGHKS and YYEKEE (reference sequence). The CDR3, as DNA: TGTGCCAGCAGCGCGGCGGGAGGGGCGTCCAAAAACATTCAGTACTTC. Encoded protein: CASSAAGGASKNIQYF.

The gene calls are TRBV11-2 and TRBJ2-1; 7 bases match TRBD2. CDR3 length: 17 residues. Losses at the gene ends were 2 bases for V and 2 bases for J; bases not matched to a gene: 9. The germline V gene has CDR1 SGHAT and CDR2 FQNNGV. DNA for the CDR3: TGTGCCAGCAGCTTATTCTTTGGACTAGGGGCCTACAATGAGCAGTTCTTC. Its translation: CASSLFFGLGAYNEQFF.

To note about this clone: Other DNA sequences within the sample encode an identical CDR3. This rearrangement joins TRBV6-5 to TRBJ1-1; perhaps TRBD1 as D (6 bases). V was cut by 6 bases and J by 0 bases, with 8 bases left in between. CDR1 is MNHEY, CDR2 SVGAGI, per germline. CDR3 length equals 13 residues. The CDR3: CASRRDMNTEAFF. CDR3 bases: TGTGCCAGCAGAAGGGACATGAACACTGAAGCTTTCTTT.

The CDR3 nucleotides read TGTGCCAGCAGCGCGGTCGGCTATGGCTACACCTTC. This encodes CASSAVGYGYTF. V usage is TRBV7-2 and J usage is TRBJ1-2; unclear D gene. The CDR3 extends over 12 amino acids. Looked up from germline, CDR1 is SGHTA and CDR2 is FQGNSA. Trimming stripped 5 bases from V and 4 bases from J, with 8 bases between.

The genes are TRBV11-2 and TRBJ2-4, with 10 positions matching TRBD1. The CDR3 runs to 17 residues. Germline V gene sequence: CDR1 SGHAT, CDR2 FQNNGV. V trimming: 5 bases; J trimming: 9 bases; junction bases outside the gene matches: 16. CDR3 bases: TGTGCCAGCAGCCCAAACCAAGCGGGACAGGGGCGCGGCATTCAGTACTTC. Amino acids: CASSPNQAGQGRGIQYF.

This rearrangement joins TRBV25-1 to TRBJ2-7; TRBD2 might be the D (6 bases). V was cut by 2 bases and J by 0 bases, with 8 bases left in between. The length of the CDR3 is 14 residues. The germline V gene has CDR1 MGHDK and CDR2 SYGVNS. The CDR3 loop reads CASSEIGGSYEQYF. The CDR3 DNA is TGTGCCAGCAGTGAAATCGGGGGCTCCTACGAGCAGTACTTC.

This clone was seen only once. The chain joins TRBV5-1 to TRBJ2-5; D possibly corresponds to TRBD2 (6 bases). The CDR3 is 12 residues long. V lost 5 bases, J lost 4 bases, and 9 bases lay in between. Germline-derived CDR1 and CDR2 are SGHRS and YFSETQ. CDR3 loop: CASSSGAETQYF. The CDR3 DNA reads as TGCGCCAGCAGTTCGGGAGCAGAGACCCAGTACTTC.

The genes are TRBV3-1 (or the pseudogene TRBV3-2) and TRBJ1-1, with D possibly being TRBD1 (5 bases). This CDR3 is built from 14 residues. Germline lookup yields CDR1 LGHDT and CDR2 YNNKEL (reference sequence). V dropped 0 bases and J dropped 11 bases, with 16 bases sitting between them. The CDR3 coding sequence is TGTGCCAGCAGCCAAGACGTGGGGCCCTATGGGGCTTTCTTT. This translates into CASSQDVGPYGAFF.

The chain employs TRBV2 and TRBJ1-5; TRBD1 is a possible D gene (5 bases). Germline assignment: CDR1 SNHLY and CDR2 FYNNEI. V lost 5 bases to trimming and J lost 6 bases, with 11 bases between them. The CDR3 extends over 13 amino acids. CDR3 in amino acids: CASSNRGGQPQHF. The CDR3 coding sequence is TGTGCCAGCAGTAACCGGGGGGGTCAGCCCCAGCATTTT.

This clone was detected a few times. The chain links TRBV30 to TRBJ1-1, with D maybe TRBD1 (5 bases). The V end lost 4 bases, the J end lost 14 bases, and 17 bases lay between the germline ends. The CDR3 loop spans 11 amino acids. The germline gives CDR1 GTSNPN, CDR2 SVGIG (reference sequence). The CDR3 DNA sequence: TGTGCCTGGACCCTGGGGGGTAGAGGCTTCTTT. Its protein product is CAWTLGGRGFF.

This sequence joins TRBV19 and TRBJ1-1; 7 bases line up with TRBD1. The CDR3 sequence is 17 residues long. Germline values: CDR1 LNHDA, CDR2 SQIVND (reference sequence). Trimming at V came to 3 bases and at J to 4 bases, leaving 14 bases not matched to a gene. Written as DNA, the CDR3 is TGTGCCAGTAGTATTATCAGGGGGAGGCAGGGCGGCACTGAAGCTTTCTTT. Its translation is CASSIIRGRQGGTEAFF.

The chain joins TRBV6-2 or TRBV6-3 to TRBJ2-2; 12 bases are a match to TRBD2. V shed 4 bases and J 4 bases; nucleotides not matched to a gene: 10. The CDR3 runs to 18 residues. CDR1 is MNHEY and CDR2 is SVGEGT in the germline V gene. In DNA form, the CDR3 reads TGTGCCAGCAGTTCGAGACTAGCGGGAGTGGGCGGCACCGGGGAGCTGTTTTTT. It is translated as CASSSRLAGVGGTGELFF.

The chain uses TRBV19 and TRBJ2-3, with unresolved D. Trimming left V 3 bases short and J 2 bases short, with 15 bases between. This CDR3 region has 16 residues. Per germline, CDR1 LNHDA and CDR2 SQIVND (reference sequence). This CDR3 is CASSIRRWALTDTQYF. The CDR3 nucleotides read TGTGCCAGTAGTATCCGCAGATGGGCCCTCACAGATACGCAGTATTTT. Complete variable domain (other parts from reference TRBV19 and TRBJ2-3): DGGITQSPKYLFRKEGQNVTLSCEQNLNHDAMYWYRQDPGQGLRLIYYSQIVNDFQKGDIAEGYSVSREKKESFPLTVTSAQKNPTAFYLCASSIRRWALTDTQYFGPGTRLTVL.

V and J are TRBV10-3 and TRBJ1-1; no firm D call. The ends were cut back, 2 bases at V and 0 bases at J, with 10 bases in the middle. Germline CDR1 and CDR2: ENHRY and SYGVKD. The CDR3 totals 15 residues. The CDR3 DNA is TGTGCCATCAGTGAGATCGGGAGGATGAACACTGAAGCTTTCTTT. Translated: CAISEIGRMNTEAFF.

The gene calls are TRBV27 and TRBJ2-4, with 7 bases matching TRBD1. With 6 bases clipped from V and 12 bases from J, the junction kept 14 bases outside the gene matches. The CDR3 loop spans 14 amino acids. Germline lookup yields CDR1 MNHEY and CDR2 SMNVEV (reference sequence). The CDR3 sequence is CASRTGFLGGTQYF. The CDR3 bases are TGTGCCAGCAGGACAGGTTTTTTAGGGGGCACTCAGTACTTC.

The rearrangement links TRBV28 to TRBJ1-1; D call uncertain. This CDR3 region has 15 residues. The germline V gene has CDR1 MDHEN and CDR2 SYDVKM. V was trimmed by 2 bases and J by 10 bases, leaving 20 bases between them. In DNA, the CDR3 is TGTGCCAGCAGTTTACGGGTCGGAACCCAAGCTACAGCTTTCTTT. Encoded protein: CASSLRVGTQATAFF.

The chain links TRBV19 to TRBJ2-1; D is possibly TRBD2 (5 bases). The CDR3 is made up of 16 amino acids. Trimming removed 4 bases at V and 4 bases at J, with 17 bases between. Germline assignment: CDR1 LNHDA and CDR2 SQIVND (reference sequence). CDR3 DNA: TGTGCCAGTAGTAAAGAAGCTTGGGCGGGTTACAATGAGCAGTTCTTC. Its translation is CASSKEAWAGYNEQFF.

The chain links TRBV19 to TRBJ1-2; the D gene is possibly TRBD1 (5 bases). CDR1 is LNHDA and CDR2 is SQIVND in the germline V gene (reference sequence). The CDR3 sequence is 15 residues long. The V gene lost 1 base and the J gene lost 3 bases, with 12 bases spanning the gap. This CDR3 reads CASSIVFGGDYGYTF. CDR3 nucleotides: TGTGCCAGTAGTATAGTGTTCGGGGGAGACTATGGCTACACCTTC.

The chain carries TRBV6-5 and TRBJ2-6; the D is unclear. Germline lookup yields CDR1 MNHEY and CDR2 SVGAGI. The CDR3 is made up of 15 amino acids. Trimming took 7 bases from V and 2 from J, leaving 12 bases between them. The CDR3, as DNA: TGTGCCAGCAATGGCGTCCAGGCTGGGGCCAACGTCCTGACTTTC. Translating it yields CASNGVQAGANVLTF.

The rearrangement uses TRBV6-5 and TRBJ2-5; TRBD2 matches 13 bases. CDR1 is MNHEY and CDR2 is SVGAGI in the germline V gene. V was clipped by 4 bases and J by 4 bases; unmatched bases: 6. The CDR3 runs 16 residues. The DNA of the CDR3 is TGTGCCAGCAGTTTAACGACTAGCGGGAGGATAGAGACCCAGTACTTC. Encoded protein: CASSLTTSGRIETQYF.

The genes are TRBV5-1 and TRBJ2-5, with 7 bases aligning to TRBD1. Germline CDR1 is SGHRS and CDR2 is YFSETQ. This CDR3 contains 13 residues. Trimming cost V 2 bases and J 2 bases; bases outside gene matches: 0. The CDR3 region is CASSLQGQETQYF. The CDR3 region has the DNA TGCGCCAGCAGCTTACAGGGGCAAGAGACCCAGTACTTC.

The V call is TRBV24-1, the J call TRBJ2-1; TRBD1 matches 10 bases. This CDR3 has 16 amino acids. Trimming cost V 5 bases and J 8 bases; bases outside gene matches: 11. Germline V gene sequence: CDR1 KGHDR, CDR2 SFDVKD. The chain's CDR3 is CATSAKRQGAMYEQFF. CDR3 nucleotides: TGTGCCACCAGTGCCAAACGACAGGGGGCAATGTATGAGCAGTTCTTC.

The chain has TRBV7-3 and TRBJ1-2; 7 bases fit TRBD1. The germline V gene has CDR1 SGHTA and CDR2 FQGTGA. V gave up 5 bases and J gave up 4 bases; unmatched junction bases: 4. This CDR3 is built from 13 residues. The CDR3 sequence is CASSPDRVYGYTF. The CDR3 DNA is TGTGCCAGCAGCCCAGACAGGGTCTATGGCTACACCTTC.

The V and J genes are TRBV18 and TRBJ1-2; D possibly corresponds to TRBD1 (5 bases). Trimming took 3 bases from V and 4 from J, leaving 15 bases between them. The CDR3 has 15 residues. Germline V gene sequence: CDR1 KGHSH, CDR2 LQKENI. The CDR3 is CASSPIRDWSYGYTF. CDR3 nucleotide sequence: TGTGCCAGCTCACCCATCCGGGACTGGTCCTATGGCTACACCTTC.

CDR3 loop: CAISEISTGSNQPQHF. The CDR3 coding sequence is TGTGCCATCAGTGAGATCTCGACAGGGAGCAATCAGCCCCAGCATTTT. The V call is TRBV10-3, the J call TRBJ1-5, with 7 positions matching TRBD1. The length of the CDR3 is 16 residues. J lost 1 base, V lost 2 bases, and 5 bases had no gene match. Germline V gives CDR1 ENHRY, CDR2 SYGVKD.

V is TRBV19 and J is TRBJ2-3; the match to TRBD2 covers 8 bases. The germline gives CDR1 LNHDA, CDR2 SQIVND (reference sequence). The CDR3 extends over 14 amino acids. With 6 bases clipped from V and 2 bases from J, the junction kept 4 bases outside the gene matches. CDR3 loop: CASSGRVPTDTQYF. The CDR3 bases are TGTGCCAGTAGCGGGAGGGTCCCCACAGATACGCAGTATTTT.